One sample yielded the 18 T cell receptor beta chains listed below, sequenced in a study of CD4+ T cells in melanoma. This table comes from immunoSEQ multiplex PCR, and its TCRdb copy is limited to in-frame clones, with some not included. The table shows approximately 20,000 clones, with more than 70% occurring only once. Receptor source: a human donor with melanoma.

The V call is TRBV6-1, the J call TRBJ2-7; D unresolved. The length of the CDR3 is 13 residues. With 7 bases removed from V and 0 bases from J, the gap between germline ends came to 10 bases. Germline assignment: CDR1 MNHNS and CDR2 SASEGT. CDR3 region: CASTSQVSYEQYF. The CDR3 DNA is TGTGCCAGCACCTCCCAGGTCTCCTACGAGCAGTACTTC.

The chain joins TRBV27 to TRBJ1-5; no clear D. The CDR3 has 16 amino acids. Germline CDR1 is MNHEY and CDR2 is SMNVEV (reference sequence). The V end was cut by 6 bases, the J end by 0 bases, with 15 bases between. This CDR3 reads CASRPGSGHSNQPQHF. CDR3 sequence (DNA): TGTGCCAGCAGGCCAGGCTCAGGCCATAGCAATCAGCCCCAGCATTTT.

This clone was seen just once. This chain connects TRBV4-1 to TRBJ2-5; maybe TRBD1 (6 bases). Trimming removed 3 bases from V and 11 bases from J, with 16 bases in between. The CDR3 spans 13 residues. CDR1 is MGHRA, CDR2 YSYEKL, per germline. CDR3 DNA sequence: TGCGCCAGCAGCCAGCAAGCAGGGGACCCGCAGTACTTC. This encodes CASSQQAGDPQYF.

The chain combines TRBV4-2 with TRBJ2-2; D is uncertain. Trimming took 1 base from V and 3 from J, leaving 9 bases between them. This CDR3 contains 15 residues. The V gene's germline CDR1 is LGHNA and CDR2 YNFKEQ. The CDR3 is CASSQGVIYTGELFF. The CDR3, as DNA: TGTGCCAGCAGCCAAGGGGTGATTTACACCGGGGAGCTGTTTTTT.

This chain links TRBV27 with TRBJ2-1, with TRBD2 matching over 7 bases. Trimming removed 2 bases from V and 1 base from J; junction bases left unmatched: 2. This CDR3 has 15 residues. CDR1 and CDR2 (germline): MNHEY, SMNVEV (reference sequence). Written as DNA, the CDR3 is TGTGCCAGCAGTTTAGGGGGGGTTTCCTACAATGAGCAGTTCTTC. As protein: CASSLGGVSYNEQFF.

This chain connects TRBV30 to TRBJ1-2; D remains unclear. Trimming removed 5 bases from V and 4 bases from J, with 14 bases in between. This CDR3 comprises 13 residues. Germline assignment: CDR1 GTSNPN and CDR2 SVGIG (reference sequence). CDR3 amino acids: CAWSPGHLYGYTF. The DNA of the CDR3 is TGTGCCTGGTCCCCGGGTCACCTCTATGGCTACACCTTC. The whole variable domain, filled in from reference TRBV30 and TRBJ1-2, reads SQTIHQWPATLVQPVGSPLSLECTVEGTSNPNLYWYRQAAGRGLQLLFYSVGIGQISSEVPQNLSASRPQDRQFILSSKKLLLSDSGFYLCAWSPGHLYGYTFGSGTRLTVV.

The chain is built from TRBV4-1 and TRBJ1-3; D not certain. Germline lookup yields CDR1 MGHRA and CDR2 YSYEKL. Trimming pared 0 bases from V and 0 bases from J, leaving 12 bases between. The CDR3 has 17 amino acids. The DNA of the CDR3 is TGCGCCAGCAGCCAAGACCCCGACACTGGCTCTGGAAACACCATATATTTT. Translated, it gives CASSQDPDTGSGNTIYF.

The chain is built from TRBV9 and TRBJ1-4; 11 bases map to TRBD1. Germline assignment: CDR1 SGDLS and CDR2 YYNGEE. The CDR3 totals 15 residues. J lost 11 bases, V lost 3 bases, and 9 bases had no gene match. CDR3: CASSAADRGPWKLFF. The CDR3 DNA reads TGTGCCAGCAGCGCTGCGGACAGGGGGCCGTGGAAACTGTTTTTT.

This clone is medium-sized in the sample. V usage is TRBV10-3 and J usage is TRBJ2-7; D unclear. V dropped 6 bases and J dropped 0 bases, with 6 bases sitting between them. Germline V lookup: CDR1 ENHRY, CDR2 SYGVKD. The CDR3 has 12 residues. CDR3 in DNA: TGTGCCATCAGGGGCCCCTCCTACGAGCAGTACTTC. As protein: CAIRGPSYEQYF.

The CDR3 DNA sequence: TGTGCCAGCAGCTGGGGGGGGCAATCAGGAAACACCATATATTTT. It translates to CASSWGGQSGNTIYF. This chain joins TRBV7-6 and TRBJ1-3; TRBD1 might be the D (6 bases). This CDR3 has 15 residues. Germline CDR1 SGHVS, CDR2 FNYEAQ. With 4 bases removed from V and 4 bases from J, the gap between germline ends came to 14 bases.

DNA for the CDR3: TGTGCCAGCAGTTTCGGCGGCAGGGACTACGAGCAGTACTTC. Amino acids: CASSFGGRDYEQYF. The chain links TRBV6-5 to TRBJ2-7, with D maybe TRBD1 (5 bases). The CDR3 runs 14 residues. With 4 bases removed from V and 3 bases from J, the gap between germline ends came to 13 bases. Per the germline V gene, CDR1 is MNHEY and CDR2 is SVGAGI.

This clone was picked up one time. For the CDR3, the DNA is TGTGCCAGCAGCTATAGGACCGCAGGAAATGAAAAACTGTTTTTT. Its translation: CASSYRTAGNEKLFF. The rearrangement joins TRBV5-4 to TRBJ1-4; D not resolved. Germline assignment: CDR1 SGHNT and CDR2 YYREEE (reference sequence). Deletions cut 3 bases from V and 5 bases from J, with 14 bases between. The CDR3 contains 15 residues.

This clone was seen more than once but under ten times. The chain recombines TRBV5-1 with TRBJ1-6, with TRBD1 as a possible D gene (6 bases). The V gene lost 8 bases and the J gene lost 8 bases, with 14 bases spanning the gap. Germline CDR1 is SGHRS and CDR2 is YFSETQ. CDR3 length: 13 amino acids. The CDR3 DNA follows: TGCGCCAGTCGGGACAACGACGATTCACCCCTCCACTTT. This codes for CASRDNDDSPLHF.

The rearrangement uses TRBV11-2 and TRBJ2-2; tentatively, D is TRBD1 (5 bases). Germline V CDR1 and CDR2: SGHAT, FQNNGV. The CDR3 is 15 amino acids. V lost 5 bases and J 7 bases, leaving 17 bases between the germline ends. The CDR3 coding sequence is TGTGCCAGCAGCCCAGGGTCCCAGCTGGGCGGGGAGCTGTTTTTT. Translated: CASSPGSQLGGELFF.

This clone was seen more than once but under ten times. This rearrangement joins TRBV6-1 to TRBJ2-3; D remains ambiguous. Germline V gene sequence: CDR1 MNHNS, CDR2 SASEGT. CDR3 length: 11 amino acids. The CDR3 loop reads CAGSSTDTQYF. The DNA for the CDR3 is TGTGCGGGCAGTAGCACAGATACGCAGTATTTT.

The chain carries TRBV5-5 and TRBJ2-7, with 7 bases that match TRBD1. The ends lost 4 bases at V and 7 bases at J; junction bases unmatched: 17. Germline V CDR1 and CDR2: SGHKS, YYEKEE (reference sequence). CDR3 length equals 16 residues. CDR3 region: CASSLIGGQGVREQYF. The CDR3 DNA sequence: TGTGCCAGCAGCCTCATAGGTGGTCAGGGGGTGAGAGAGCAGTACTTC.

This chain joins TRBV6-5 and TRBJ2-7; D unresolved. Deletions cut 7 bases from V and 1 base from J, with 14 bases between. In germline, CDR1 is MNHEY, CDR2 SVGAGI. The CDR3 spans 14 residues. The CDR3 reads CASTVGPPSYEQYF. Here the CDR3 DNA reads TGTGCCAGCACGGTTGGGCCGCCATCCTACGAGCAGTACTTC.

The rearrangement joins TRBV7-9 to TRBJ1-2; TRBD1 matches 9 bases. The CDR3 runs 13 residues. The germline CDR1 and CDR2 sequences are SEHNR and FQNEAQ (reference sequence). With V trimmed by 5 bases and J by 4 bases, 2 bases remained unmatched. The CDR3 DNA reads TGTGCCAGCAGCCGGACAGGGGTCTATGGCTACACCTTC. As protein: CASSRTGVYGYTF.